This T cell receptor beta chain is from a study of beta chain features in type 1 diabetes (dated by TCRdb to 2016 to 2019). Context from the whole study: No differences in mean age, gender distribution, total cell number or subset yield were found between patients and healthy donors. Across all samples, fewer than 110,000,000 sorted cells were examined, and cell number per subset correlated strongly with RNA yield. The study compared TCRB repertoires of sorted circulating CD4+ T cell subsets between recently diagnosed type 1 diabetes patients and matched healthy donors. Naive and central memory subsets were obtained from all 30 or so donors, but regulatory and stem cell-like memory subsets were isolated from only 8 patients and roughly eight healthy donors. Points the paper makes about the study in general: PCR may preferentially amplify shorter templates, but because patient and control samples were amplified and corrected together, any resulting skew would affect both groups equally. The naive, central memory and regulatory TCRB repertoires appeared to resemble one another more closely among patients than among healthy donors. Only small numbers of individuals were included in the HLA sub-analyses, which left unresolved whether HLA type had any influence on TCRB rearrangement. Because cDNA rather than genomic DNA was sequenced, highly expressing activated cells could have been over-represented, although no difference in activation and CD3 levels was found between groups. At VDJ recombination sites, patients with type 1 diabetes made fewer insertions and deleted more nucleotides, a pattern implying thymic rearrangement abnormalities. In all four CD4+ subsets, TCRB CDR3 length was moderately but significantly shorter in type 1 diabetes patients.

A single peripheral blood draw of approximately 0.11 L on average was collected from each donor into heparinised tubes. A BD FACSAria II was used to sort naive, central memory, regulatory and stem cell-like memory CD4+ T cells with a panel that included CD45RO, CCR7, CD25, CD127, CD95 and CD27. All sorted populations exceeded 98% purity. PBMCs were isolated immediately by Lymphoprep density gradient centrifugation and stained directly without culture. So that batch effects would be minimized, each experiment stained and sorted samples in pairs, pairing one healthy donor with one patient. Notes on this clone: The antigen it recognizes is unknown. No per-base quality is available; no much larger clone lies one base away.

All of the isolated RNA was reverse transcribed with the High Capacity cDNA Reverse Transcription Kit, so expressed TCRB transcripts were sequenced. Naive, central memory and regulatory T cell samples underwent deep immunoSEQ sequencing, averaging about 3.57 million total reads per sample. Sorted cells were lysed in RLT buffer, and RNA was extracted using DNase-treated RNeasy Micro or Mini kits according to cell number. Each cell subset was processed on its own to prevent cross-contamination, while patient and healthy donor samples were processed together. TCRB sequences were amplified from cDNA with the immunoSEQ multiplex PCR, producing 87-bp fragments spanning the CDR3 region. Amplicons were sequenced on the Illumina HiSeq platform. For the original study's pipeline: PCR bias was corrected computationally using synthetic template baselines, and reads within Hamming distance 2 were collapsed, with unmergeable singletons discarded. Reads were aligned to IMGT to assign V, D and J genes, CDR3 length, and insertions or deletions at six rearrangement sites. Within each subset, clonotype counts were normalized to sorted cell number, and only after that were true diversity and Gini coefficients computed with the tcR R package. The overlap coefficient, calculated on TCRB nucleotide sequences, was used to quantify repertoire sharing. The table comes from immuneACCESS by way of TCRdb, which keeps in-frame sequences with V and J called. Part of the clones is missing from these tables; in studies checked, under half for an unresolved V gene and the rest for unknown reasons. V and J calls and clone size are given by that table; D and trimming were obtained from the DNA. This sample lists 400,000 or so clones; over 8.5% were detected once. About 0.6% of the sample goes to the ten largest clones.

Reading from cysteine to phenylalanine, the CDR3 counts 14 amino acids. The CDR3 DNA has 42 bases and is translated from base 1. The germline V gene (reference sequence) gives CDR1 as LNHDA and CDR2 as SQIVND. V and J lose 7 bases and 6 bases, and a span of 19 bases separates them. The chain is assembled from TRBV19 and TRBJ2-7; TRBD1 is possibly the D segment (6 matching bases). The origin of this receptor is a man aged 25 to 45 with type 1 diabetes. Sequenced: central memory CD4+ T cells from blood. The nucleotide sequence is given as TGTGCCAGTAAGGCAGGGGACCGCACCTCCGAGCAGTACTTC. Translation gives CASKAGDRTSEQYF.